This T cell receptor (beta chain) was sequenced for a study of T-cell memory formation after mild COVID-19. One entry per CDR3 protein results from TCRdb running MiXCR on the 5' RACE reads. The data hold a few hundred thousand distinct CDR3 sequences, with 20% to 25% observed a single time. This clonotype was seen a few times. Its antigen remains unidentified. Whole-study findings and limits: There was no confirmation that second-wave clones peaking on day 37 were SARS-CoV-2 specific. The study detected some responding clones in pre-infection memory, suggesting cross-reactive memory joined. Shrinking CD4+ clones were chiefly CM and EM; CD8+ ones were chiefly EMRA.

V lost 1 base, J lost 3 bases, and 7 bases lay in between. CDR1 and CDR2 (germline): SGHRS, YFSETQ. The CDR3 is 13 residues long. The receptor's source is an adult woman who had mild COVID-19 (a few samples of this study predate the infection). Cell type and time point are not known. The sequenced sample consisted of PBMCs or a T cell subset sorted from them (not recorded which). The J gene is TRBJ2-5, the V gene TRBV5-1; D possibly corresponds to TRBD2 (5 bases). CDR3 sequence reads: CASSLTGEETQYF. CDR3 nucleotide sequence: TGCGCCAGCAGCTTGACCGGGGAAGAGACCCAGTACTTC.